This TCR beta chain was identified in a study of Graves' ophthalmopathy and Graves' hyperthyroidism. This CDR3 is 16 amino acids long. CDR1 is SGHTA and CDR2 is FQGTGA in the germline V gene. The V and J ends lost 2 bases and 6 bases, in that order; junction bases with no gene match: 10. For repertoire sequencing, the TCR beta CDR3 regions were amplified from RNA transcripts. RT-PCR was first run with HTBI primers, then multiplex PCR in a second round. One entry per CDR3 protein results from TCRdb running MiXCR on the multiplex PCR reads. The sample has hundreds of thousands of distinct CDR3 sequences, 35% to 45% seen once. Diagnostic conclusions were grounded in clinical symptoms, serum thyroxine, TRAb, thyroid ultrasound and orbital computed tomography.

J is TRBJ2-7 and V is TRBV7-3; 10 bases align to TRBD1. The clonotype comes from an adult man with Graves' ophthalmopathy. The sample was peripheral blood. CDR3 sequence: CASSLPPADRGGEQYF. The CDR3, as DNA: TGTGCCAGCAGCTTACCCCCAGCGGACAGGGGGGGCGAGCAGTACTTC.